A selection of T cell receptor beta chains follows, all from one sample in a study of blood T cell repertoires in COVID-19. The table came from immunoSEQ multiplex PCR; TCRdb's copy has only in-frame clones and leaves some out. The sample lists 150,000 to 200,000 clones, about 86% seen once, with around 7% in the top ten. Sequencing input: peripheral blood. These receptors were taken from a woman of 80 years or more in a cohort sampled during active or convalescent COVID-19. Each CDR3 is given with its conserved first and last residue. D genes are given only for firm matches.

j_gene | d_gene | v_gene | CDR3aa
TRBJ2-2 | NA | TRBV29-1 | CSGRTYLNTGELFF
TRBJ2-7 | TRBD1 | TRBV27 | CATGGTGRPYEQYF
TRBJ2-2 | NA | TRBV15 | CATSRGYLGRGDTGELFF
TRBJ1-6 | TRBD1 | TRBV19 | CASSPGTGGLTLHF
TRBJ2-1 | NA | TRBV4-3 | CASSQWGGAAHNEQFF
TRBJ1-5 | NA | TRBV19 | CASSIQGIRQPQHF
TRBJ2-7 | TRBD2 | TRBV18 | CASSPRTRGSYEQYF
TRBJ2-7 | TRBD1 | TRBV7-9 | CASSPLDRGRYEQYF
TRBJ2-4 | NA | TRBV4-3 | CASSQAGGAGIQYF
TRBJ2-6 | NA | TRBV25-1 | CASSESGDAGANVLTF
TRBJ2-2 | NA | TRBV19 | CASSTLTGNTGELFF
TRBJ1-1 | NA | TRBV10-2 | CASSGQGGNTEAFF
TRBJ1-4 | TRBD1 | TRBV5-6 | CASRRTGGNEKLFF
TRBJ1-6 | NA | TRBV18 | CASSPSGPTQGNSPLHF
TRBJ1-2 | NA | TRBV3-1/TRBV3-2 | CASSQDRGYYGYTF
TRBJ2-6 | NA | TRBV2 | CASSSLGGANVLTF
TRBJ2-7 | TRBD1 | TRBV7-9 | CASSPDRGLPYEQYF
TRBJ1-4 | NA | TRBV5-4 | CASSMKGVNEKLFF
TRBJ1-2 | TRBD1 | TRBV29-1 | CSVWTGEGYTF
TRBJ1-1 | NA | TRBV5-1 | CASSLDAGNTEAFF
TRBJ2-1 | NA | TRBV29-1 | CSVDGQGLGKYNEQFF
TRBJ1-6 | TRBD1 | TRBV27 | CASNNGRGPLHF
TRBJ2-1 | NA | TRBV12-5 | CASGLVLSRVSPESFEQFF
TRBJ2-5 | NA | TRBV28 | CASSYQGGQETQYF
TRBJ1-1 | NA | TRBV6-4 | CASSSTTMNTEAFF
TRBJ1-5 | TRBD1 | TRBV10-3 | CAISGDRGSNQPQHF
TRBJ1-1 | NA | TRBV28 | CATRPGGGGRGNTEAFF
TRBJ1-3 | NA | TRBV5-1 | CASSLAGGRFGNTIYF
TRBJ1-1 | NA | TRBV6-1 | CASSEGPPNTEAFF
TRBJ1-1 | NA | TRBV5-1 | CASAALSPNTEAFF
TRBJ1-6 | NA | TRBV10-3 | CAIRRGADNSPLHF
TRBJ1-3 | TRBD1 | TRBV29-1 | CSGTGVGNTIYF
TRBJ2-5 | TRBD1 | TRBV5-6 | CASSLPGQSQETQYF
TRBJ1-2 | NA | TRBV5-1 | CASSLNRESGYTF
TRBJ1-5 | NA | TRBV27 | CASSSSYAGLYGNQPQHF